These T cell receptor beta chains were read from a single sample in a study of beta chain features in type 1 diabetes. Sequenced by immunoSEQ multiplex PCR; TCRdb stores in-frame clones only, minus some. The sample yields around 250,000 clones, roughly 15% seen once. What was sequenced was naive CD4+ T cells from blood. The receptors stem from a woman in her thirties or forties in good health. The CDR3 runs from the conserved cysteine through the conserved F or W. A D gene is named only where the DNA matches it firmly. Clone sizes are given selectively: once, few, many, or a class where the clone is expanded.

V	D	size	J	CDR3	DNA
TRBV5-1	.	few	TRBJ1-6	CASSPGHLDSPLHF	TGCGCCAGCAGCCCGGGACACTTAGATTCACCCCTCCACTTT
TRBV5-6	TRBD1	few	TRBJ2-7	CASSRWTGTSYEQYF	TGTGCCAGCAGCCGATGGACAGGGACCTCCTACGAGCAGTACTTC
TRBV19	TRBD1	.	TRBJ2-7	CASSRGQGRNEQYF	TGTGCCAGTAGTAGGGGACAGGGAAGGAACGAGCAGTACTTC
TRBV7-6	.	few	TRBJ2-3	CASSLFPQITDTQYF	TGTGCCAGCAGCTTATTTCCCCAGATCACAGATACGCAGTATTTT
TRBV6-5	.	.	TRBJ2-7	CASSYGPDSAYEQYF	TGTGCCAGCAGTTACGGTCCCGATAGCGCCTACGAGCAGTACTTC
TRBV7-2	.	few	TRBJ2-5	CASSLNRGTVQETQYF	TGTGCCAGCAGCCTAAATAGGGGTACAGTCCAAGAGACCCAGTACTTC
TRBV9	.	few	TRBJ1-1	CASSVAAPGHENTEAFF	TGTGCCAGCAGCGTAGCAGCGCCGGGACACGAAAACACTGAAGCTTTCTTT
TRBV5-1	.	few	TRBJ2-3	CASSLASGTDTQYF	TGCGCCAGCAGCTTGGCTAGCGGCACAGATACGCAGTATTTT
TRBV29-1	.	.	TRBJ1-1	CSVDTGRTEAFF	TGCAGCGTTGACACAGGGCGAACTGAAGCTTTCTTT
TRBV11-2	.	.	TRBJ2-3	CASGGSTDTQYF	TGTGCCAGCGGGGGGAGCACAGATACGCAGTATTTT
TRBV6-5	TRBD2	.	TRBJ2-2	CASKERGANTGELFF	TGTGCCAGCAAGGAGCGGGGGGCGAACACCGGGGAGCTGTTTTTT
TRBV11-2	.	few	TRBJ2-7	CASSFSSTVSYEQYF	TGTGCCAGCAGTTTCTCGTCTACCGTCTCCTACGAGCAGTACTTC
TRBV5-1	.	.	TRBJ2-1	CASSLGNSGGPNEQFF	TGCGCCAGCAGCTTAGGAAACTCAGGGGGGCCCAATGAGCAGTTCTTC
TRBV12-5	.	few	TRBJ1-6	CASGPQGGGDSPLHF	TGTGCTAGTGGCCCCCAGGGAGGAGGGGATTCACCCCTCCACTTT
TRBV5-1	.	few	TRBJ1-1	CASSLGDTEAFF	TGCGCCAGCAGCTTAGGGGACACTGAAGCTTTCTTT
TRBV7-9	TRBD1	.	TRBJ2-7	CASSRGQGYEQYF	TGTGCCAGCAGCCGGGGACAGGGTTACGAGCAGTACTTC
TRBV5-1	.	few	TRBJ2-5	CASSLALSLQETQYF	TGCGCCAGCAGCTTGGCCTTGTCCCTCCAAGAGACCCAGTACTTC
TRBV5-1	.	.	TRBJ1-2	CASSFGRVNYGYTF	TGCGCCAGCAGCTTTGGCAGGGTTAACTATGGCTACACCTTC
TRBV7-2	TRBD1	.	TRBJ2-7	CASSSTGLGYEQYF	TGTGCCAGCAGCTCGACAGGGTTGGGCTACGAGCAGTACTTC
TRBV5-1	TRBD1	few	TRBJ2-5	CASSFDRAGETQYF	TGCGCCAGCAGCTTCGACAGGGCAGGGGAGACCCAGTACTTC
TRBV2	.	.	TRBJ2-1	CASSELSGSSYNEQFF	TGTGCCAGCAGTGAACTGTCGGGAAGCTCCTACAATGAGCAGTTCTTC
TRBV5-4	TRBD1	.	TRBJ1-5	CASSADRVGPQHF	TGTGCCAGCAGCGCCGACAGGGTAGGGCCCCAGCATTTT
TRBV4-3	.	.	TRBJ1-3	CASSQDRQAGNTIYF	TGCGCCAGCAGCCAAGATCGACAGGCCGGAAACACCATATATTTT
TRBV6-6	TRBD1	.	TRBJ1-5	CASSYRGPTGQPQHF	TGTGCCAGCAGTTACAGGGGGCCGACCGGGCAGCCCCAGCATTTT
TRBV11-2	TRBD1	.	TRBJ1-2	CASSPRQGANYGYTF	TGTGCCAGCAGCCCTCGACAGGGGGCGAACTATGGCTACACCTTC
TRBV5-4	.	few	TRBJ2-2	CASSLSYTGELFF	TGTGCCAGCAGCTTGTCCTACACCGGGGAGCTGTTTTTT
TRBV7-9	.	.	TRBJ1-2	CASRLAGNYGYTF	TGTGCCAGTCGACTAGCTGGAAACTATGGCTACACCTTC
TRBV5-8	TRBD1	few	TRBJ2-5	CASSLGQGVGQETQYF	TGTGCCAGCAGCTTGGGACAGGGGGTCGGTCAAGAGACCCAGTACTTC
TRBV4-1	TRBD2	.	TRBJ2-2	CASSQTGLAGKNTGELFF	TGCGCCAGCAGCCAAACGGGACTAGCGGGGAAGAACACCGGGGAGCTGTTTTTT
TRBV19	.	.	TRBJ1-5	CASSIAGYGQPQHF	TGTGCCAGTAGCATAGCAGGCTATGGCCAGCCCCAGCATTTT
TRBV2	.	.	TRBJ2-2	CASNQLSTGELFF	TGTGCCAGCAACCAACTGAGCACCGGGGAGCTGTTTTTT
TRBV5-1	TRBD2	.	TRBJ2-7	CASSLASGGLYEQYF	TGCGCCAGCAGCTTGGCTAGCGGGGGTTTGTACGAGCAGTACTTC
TRBV6-5	TRBD2	.	TRBJ2-7	CATKRGLSYEQYF	TGTGCCACGAAGCGGGGCCTTTCCTACGAGCAGTACTTC
TRBV25-1	.	few	TRBJ1-1	CASAGWGDTEAFF	TGTGCCAGCGCCGGGTGGGGGGACACTGAAGCTTTCTTT
TRBV10-3	TRBD1	.	TRBJ2-7	CAISSGQGAYEQYF	TGTGCCATCAGCAGCGGACAGGGCGCCTACGAGCAGTACTTC
TRBV5-1	TRBD1	.	TRBJ1-4	CASSWDREDEKLFF	TGCGCCAGCAGCTGGGACAGGGAGGATGAAAAACTGTTTTTT